This TCR beta chain stems from a study of blood T cell repertoires in COVID-19. Study overall: Sites in the United States, Italy and Spain provided acute and convalescent COVID-19 samples.

Profiling relied on immunoSEQ multiplex PCR, and the TCRdb table lists in-frame clones only, not all of them. This sample yields tens of thousands of clones, of which over 65% are seen a single time; roughly 2.6% belongs to the top ten. The germline V gene has CDR1 LNHDA and CDR2 SQIVND (reference sequence). The CDR3 runs to 16 residues. The junction had 5 bases not matched to a gene; V was cut back by 5 bases and J by 1 base. The receptor was derived from a human donor with acute or convalescent COVID-19. The donor label of this sample is uncertain. The chain is built from TRBV19 and TRBJ2-1; 10 bases map to TRBD2. Input material: peripheral blood. CDR3 residues: CASSLSSGSSYNEQFF. DNA of the CDR3: TGTGCCAGTAGTCTTTCTAGCGGGAGTTCCTACAATGAGCAGTTCTTC.